This TCR beta chain is from a study of blood T cell repertoires in COVID-19. Study-level background: Samples of COVID-19 (acute and convalescent) were obtained from the United States, Italy and Spain. PBMCs, B-cell-depleted T cells, or T cells were the source of the cDNA or gDNA that made up the material.

Authors' analysis steps: Estimation of nucleated cell counts was performed using reference gene primer amplification. Generated by immunoSEQ multiplex PCR, the TCRdb table keeps only in-frame clones and is missing some. That table is the source of V, J and clone size, and D and trimming were worked out from the DNA. The table has approximately 58,000 clones, about 85% seen once. The V and J ends lost 5 bases and 7 bases respectively, with 11 bases between them. CDR1 and CDR2 from the germline V gene are MNHEY and SVGEGT. The CDR3 is 13 amino acids. This TCR was recovered from a man in his forties with active COVID-19. This chain links TRBV6-2 or TRBV6-3 with TRBJ2-2; D gene uncertain. The sample was peripheral blood. The CDR3 protein is CASSINEVGELFF. In DNA form, the CDR3 reads TGTGCCAGCAGTATAAACGAGGTCGGGGAGCTGTTTTTT.